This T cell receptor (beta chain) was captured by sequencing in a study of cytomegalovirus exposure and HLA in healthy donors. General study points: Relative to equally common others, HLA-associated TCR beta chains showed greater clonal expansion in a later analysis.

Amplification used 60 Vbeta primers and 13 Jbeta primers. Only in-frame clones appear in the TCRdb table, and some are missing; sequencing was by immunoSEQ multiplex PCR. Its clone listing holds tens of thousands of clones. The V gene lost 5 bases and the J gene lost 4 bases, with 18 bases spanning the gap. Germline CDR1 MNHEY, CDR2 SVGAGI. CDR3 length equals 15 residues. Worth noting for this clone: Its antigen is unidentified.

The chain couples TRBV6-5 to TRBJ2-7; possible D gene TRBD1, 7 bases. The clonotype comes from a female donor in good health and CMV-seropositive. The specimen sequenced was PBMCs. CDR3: CASSPRTGGGYEQYF. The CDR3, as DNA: TGTGCCAGCAGTCCCCGGACAGGTGGAGGGTACGAGCAGTACTTC.